This T cell receptor beta chain was identified during a study of blood T cells in healthy people across ages. General observations from the study: Higher diversity and more naive CD4+ cells were features of long-lived donors, compared to aged donors. Per-million-T-cell TCR beta diversity fell roughly linearly with age.

For the second PCR, which ran for roughly 6 to 11 cycles, a sample-barcoded 5' primer and a J-beta primer mix were used. MiXCR was run by TCRdb on the 5' RACE reads, yielding one entry per CDR3 protein. The table has about 1.8 million distinct CDR3 sequences, about 50% seen once. Details on this clonotype: Its specificity is unknown.

The CDR3 has 15 amino acids. J lost 4 bases, V lost 7 bases, and 9 bases had no gene match. The chain carries TRBV12-3 or TRBV12-4 and TRBJ2-1; TRBD1 agrees at 8 bases. Sample: blood. This clonotype originated in a woman aged 40 to 50 in good health. As DNA, the CDR3 is TGTGCCAGCAACGACCCGGACAGGGCGTACAATGAGCAGTTCTTC. It is translated as CASNDPDRAYNEQFF.